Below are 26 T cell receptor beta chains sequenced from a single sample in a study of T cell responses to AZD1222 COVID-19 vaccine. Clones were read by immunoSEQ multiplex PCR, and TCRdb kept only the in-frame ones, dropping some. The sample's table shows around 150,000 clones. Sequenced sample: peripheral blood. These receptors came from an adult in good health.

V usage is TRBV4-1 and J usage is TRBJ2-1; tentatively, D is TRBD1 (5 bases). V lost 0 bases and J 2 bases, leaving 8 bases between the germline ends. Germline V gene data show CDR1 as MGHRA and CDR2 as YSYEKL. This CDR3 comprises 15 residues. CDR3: CASSQDTGTYNEQFF. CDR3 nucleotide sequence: TGCGCCAGCAGCCAAGATACAGGTACCTACAATGAGCAGTTCTTC.

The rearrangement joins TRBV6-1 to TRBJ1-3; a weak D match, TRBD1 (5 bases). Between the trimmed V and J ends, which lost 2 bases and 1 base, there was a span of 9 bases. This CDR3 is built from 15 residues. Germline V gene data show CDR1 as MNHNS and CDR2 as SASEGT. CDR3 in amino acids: CASSEQGSSGNTIYF. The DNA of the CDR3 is TGTGCCAGCAGTGAACAGGGTTCTTCTGGAAACACCATATATTTT.

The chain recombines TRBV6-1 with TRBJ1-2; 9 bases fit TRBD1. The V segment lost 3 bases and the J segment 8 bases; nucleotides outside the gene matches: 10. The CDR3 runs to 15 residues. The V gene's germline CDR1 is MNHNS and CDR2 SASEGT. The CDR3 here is CASSDTGTGSIGYTF. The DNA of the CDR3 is TGTGCCAGCAGTGATACCGGGACAGGGTCAATCGGCTACACCTTC.

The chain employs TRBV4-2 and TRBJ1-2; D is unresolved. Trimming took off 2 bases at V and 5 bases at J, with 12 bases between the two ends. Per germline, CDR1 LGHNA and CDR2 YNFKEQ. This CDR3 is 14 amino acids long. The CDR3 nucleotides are TGTGCCAGCAGCCAACTACCCGACGTATATGGCTACACCTTC. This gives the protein CASSQLPDVYGYTF.

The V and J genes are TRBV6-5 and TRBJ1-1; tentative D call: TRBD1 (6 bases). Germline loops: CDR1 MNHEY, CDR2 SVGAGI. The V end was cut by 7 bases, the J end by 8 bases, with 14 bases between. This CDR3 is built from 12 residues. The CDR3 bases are TGTGCCAGCATCGCGGGGACAACCGAAGCTTTCTTT. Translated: CASIAGTTEAFF.

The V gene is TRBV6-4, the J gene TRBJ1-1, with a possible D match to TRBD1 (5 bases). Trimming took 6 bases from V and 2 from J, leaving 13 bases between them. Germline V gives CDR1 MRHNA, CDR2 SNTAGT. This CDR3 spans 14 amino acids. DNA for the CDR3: TGTGCCAGCAGACCCTCCAGGGAAAACACTGAAGCTTTCTTT. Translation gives CASRPSRENTEAFF.

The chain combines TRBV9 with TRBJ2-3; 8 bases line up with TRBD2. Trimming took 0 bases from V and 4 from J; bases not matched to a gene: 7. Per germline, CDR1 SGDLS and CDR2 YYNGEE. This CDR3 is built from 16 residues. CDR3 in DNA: TGTGCCAGCAGCGTAGGGCCCGGGGGGGGTCCAGATACGCAGTATTTT. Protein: CASSVGPGGGPDTQYF. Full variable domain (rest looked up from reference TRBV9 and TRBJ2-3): DSGVTQTPKHLITATGQRVTLRCSPRSGDLSVYWYQQSLDQGLQFLIQYYNGEERAKGNILERFSAQQFPDLHSELNLSSLELGDSALYFCASSVGPGGGPDTQYFGPGTRLTVL.

CDR3 region: CASSELRRSYEQYF. DNA for the CDR3: TGTGCCAGCAGTGAATTGAGGAGATCCTACGAGCAGTACTTC. V usage is TRBV6-1 and J usage is TRBJ2-7; the D is unclear. CDR3 length: 14 residues. V dropped 2 bases and J dropped 1 base, with 9 bases sitting between them. Germline V gene sequence: CDR1 MNHNS, CDR2 SASEGT.

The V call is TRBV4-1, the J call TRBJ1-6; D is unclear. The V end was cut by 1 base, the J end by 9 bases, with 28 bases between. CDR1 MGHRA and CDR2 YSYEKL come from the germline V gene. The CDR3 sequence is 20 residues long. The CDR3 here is CASSQVVVGGMTLIPSPLHF. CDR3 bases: TGCGCCAGCAGCCAAGTTGTAGTGGGAGGGATGACTTTAATTCCTTCACCCCTCCACTTT.

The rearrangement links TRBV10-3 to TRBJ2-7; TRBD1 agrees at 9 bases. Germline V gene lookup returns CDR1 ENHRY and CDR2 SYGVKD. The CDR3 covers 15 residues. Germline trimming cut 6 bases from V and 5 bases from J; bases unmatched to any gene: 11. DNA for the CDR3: TGTGCCATCAGAAACACAGGAACAGGGGGCGACGAGCAGTACTTC. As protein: CAIRNTGTGGDEQYF.

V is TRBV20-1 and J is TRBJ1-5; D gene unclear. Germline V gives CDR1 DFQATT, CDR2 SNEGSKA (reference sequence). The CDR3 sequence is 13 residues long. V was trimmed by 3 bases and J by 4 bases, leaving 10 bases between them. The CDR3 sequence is CSASWSDNQPQHF. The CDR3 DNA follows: TGCAGTGCTAGTTGGTCAGATAATCAGCCCCAGCATTTT.

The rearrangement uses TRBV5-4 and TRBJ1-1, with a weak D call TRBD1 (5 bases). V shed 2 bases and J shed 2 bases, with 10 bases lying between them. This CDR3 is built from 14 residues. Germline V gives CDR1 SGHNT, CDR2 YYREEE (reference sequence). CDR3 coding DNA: TGTGCCAGCAGCTTTAACGGGGGAAACACTGAAGCTTTCTTT. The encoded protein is CASSFNGGNTEAFF.

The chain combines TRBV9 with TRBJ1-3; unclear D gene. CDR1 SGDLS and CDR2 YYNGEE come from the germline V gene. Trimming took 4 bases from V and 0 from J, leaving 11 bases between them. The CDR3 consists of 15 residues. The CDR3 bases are TGTGCCAGCAGCCCCCGTTCCGGCTCTGGAAACACCATATATTTT. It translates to CASSPRSGSGNTIYF.

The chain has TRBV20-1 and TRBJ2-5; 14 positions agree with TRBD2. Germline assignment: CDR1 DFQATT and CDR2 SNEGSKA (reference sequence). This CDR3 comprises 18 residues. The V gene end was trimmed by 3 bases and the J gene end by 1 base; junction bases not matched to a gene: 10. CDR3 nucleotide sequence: TGCAGTGCTAGTACACCGGGACTAGCGGGGGTGGCCCAAGAGACCCAGTACTTC. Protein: CSASTPGLAGVAQETQYF.

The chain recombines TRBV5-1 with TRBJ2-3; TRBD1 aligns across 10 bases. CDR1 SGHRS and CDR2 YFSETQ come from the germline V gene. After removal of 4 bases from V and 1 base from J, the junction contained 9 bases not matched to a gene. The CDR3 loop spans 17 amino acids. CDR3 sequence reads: CASSPDRGPIGTDTQYF. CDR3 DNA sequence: TGCGCCAGCAGCCCAGACAGGGGGCCGATCGGCACAGATACGCAGTATTTT.

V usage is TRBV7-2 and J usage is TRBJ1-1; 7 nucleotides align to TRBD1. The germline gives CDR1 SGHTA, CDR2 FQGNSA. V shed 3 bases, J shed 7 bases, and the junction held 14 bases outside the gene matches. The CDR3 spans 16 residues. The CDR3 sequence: CASSFQGGAELDEAFF. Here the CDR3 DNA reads TGTGCCAGCAGCTTTCAAGGGGGCGCGGAATTGGATGAAGCTTTCTTT.

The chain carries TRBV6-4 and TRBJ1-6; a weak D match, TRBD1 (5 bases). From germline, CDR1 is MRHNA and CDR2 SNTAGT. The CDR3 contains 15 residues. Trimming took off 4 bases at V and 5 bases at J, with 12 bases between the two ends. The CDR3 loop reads CASSVLQGDNSPLHF. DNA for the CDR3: TGTGCCAGCAGTGTCCTCCAGGGCGATAATTCACCCCTCCACTTT.

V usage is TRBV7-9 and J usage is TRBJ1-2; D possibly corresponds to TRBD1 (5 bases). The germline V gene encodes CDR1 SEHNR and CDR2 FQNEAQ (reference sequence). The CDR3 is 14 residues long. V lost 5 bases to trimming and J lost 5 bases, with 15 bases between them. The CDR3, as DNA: TGTGCCAGCAGCCTTCCAGGGCCTTCGTATGGCTACACCTTC. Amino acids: CASSLPGPSYGYTF.

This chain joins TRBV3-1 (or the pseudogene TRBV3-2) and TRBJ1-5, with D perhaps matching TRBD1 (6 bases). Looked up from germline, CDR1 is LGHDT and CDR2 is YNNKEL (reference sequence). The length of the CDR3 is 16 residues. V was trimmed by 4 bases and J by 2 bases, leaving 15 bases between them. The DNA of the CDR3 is TGTGCCAGCAGCCCCGCCGGGAGACAGGGCAATCAGCCCCAGCATTTT. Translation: CASSPAGRQGNQPQHF.

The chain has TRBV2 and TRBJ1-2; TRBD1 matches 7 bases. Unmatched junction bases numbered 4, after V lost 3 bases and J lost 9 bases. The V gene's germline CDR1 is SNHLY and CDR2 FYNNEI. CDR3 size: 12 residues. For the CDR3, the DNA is TGTGCCAGCAGTGAGGTGGGACAGAGCTACACCTTC. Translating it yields CASSEVGQSYTF.

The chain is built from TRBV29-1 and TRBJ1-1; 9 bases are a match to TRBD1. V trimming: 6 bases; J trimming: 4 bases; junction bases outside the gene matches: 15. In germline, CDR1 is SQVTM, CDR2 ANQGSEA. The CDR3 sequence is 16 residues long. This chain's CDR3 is CSVMGETGGASTEAFF. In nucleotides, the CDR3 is TGCAGCGTGATGGGAGAAACAGGGGGCGCGAGCACTGAAGCTTTCTTT.

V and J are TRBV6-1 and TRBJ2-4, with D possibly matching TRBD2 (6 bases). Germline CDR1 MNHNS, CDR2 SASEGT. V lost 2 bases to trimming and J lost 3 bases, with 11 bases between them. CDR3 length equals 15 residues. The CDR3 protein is CASSERVGGKNIQYF. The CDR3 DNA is TGTGCCAGCAGTGAACGGGTGGGGGGCAAAAACATTCAGTACTTC.

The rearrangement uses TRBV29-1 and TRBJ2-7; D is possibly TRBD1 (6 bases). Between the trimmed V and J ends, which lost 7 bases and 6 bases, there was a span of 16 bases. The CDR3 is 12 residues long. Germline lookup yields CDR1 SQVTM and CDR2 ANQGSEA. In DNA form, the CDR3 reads TGCAGCGGCGGGTTTGGGGGCCCCGAGCAGTACTTC. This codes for CSGGFGGPEQYF.

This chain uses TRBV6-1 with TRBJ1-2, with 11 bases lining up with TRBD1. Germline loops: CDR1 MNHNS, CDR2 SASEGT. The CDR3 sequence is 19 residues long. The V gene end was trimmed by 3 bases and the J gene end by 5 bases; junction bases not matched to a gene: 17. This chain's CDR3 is CASSDRHRDRGYSAYGYTF. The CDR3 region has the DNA TGTGCCAGCAGTGATAGGCATAGGGACAGGGGGTATTCTGCTTATGGCTACACCTTC.

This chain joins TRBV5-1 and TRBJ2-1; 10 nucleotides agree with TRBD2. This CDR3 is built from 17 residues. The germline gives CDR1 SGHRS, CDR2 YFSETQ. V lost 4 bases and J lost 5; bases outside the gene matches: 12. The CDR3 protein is CASSRTMLAGANNEQFF. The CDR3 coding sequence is TGCGCCAGCAGCCGAACCATGCTAGCGGGAGCCAACAATGAGCAGTTCTTC.

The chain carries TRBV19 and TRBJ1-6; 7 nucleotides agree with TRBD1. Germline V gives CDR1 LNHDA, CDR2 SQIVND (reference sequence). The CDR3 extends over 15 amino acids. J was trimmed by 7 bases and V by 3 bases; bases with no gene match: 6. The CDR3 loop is CASSIRGRDNSPLHF. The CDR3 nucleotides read TGTGCCAGTAGTATTAGGGGGCGCGACAATTCACCCCTCCACTTT.